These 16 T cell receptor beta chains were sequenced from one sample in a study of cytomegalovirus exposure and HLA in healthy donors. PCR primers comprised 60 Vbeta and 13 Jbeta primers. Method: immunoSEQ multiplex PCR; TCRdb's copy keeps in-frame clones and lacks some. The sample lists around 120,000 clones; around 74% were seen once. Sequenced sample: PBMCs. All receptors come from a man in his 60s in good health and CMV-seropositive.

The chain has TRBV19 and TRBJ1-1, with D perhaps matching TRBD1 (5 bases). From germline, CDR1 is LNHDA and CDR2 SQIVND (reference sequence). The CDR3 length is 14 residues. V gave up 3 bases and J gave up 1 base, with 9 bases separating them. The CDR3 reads CASSIFGGNTEAFF. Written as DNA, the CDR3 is TGTGCCAGTAGTATCTTCGGGGGGAACACTGAAGCTTTCTTT. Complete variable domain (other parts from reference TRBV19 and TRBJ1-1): DGGITQSPKYLFRKEGQNVTLSCEQNLNHDAMYWYRQDPGQGLRLIYYSQIVNDFQKGDIAEGYSVSREKKESFPLTVTSAQKNPTAFYLCASSIFGGNTEAFFGQGTRLTVV.

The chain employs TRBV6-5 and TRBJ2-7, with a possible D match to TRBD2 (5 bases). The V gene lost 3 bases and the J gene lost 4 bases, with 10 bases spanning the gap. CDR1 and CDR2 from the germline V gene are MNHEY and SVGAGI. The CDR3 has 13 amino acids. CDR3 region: CASSYRGEYEQYF. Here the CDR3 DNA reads TGTGCCAGCAGTTATCGGGGAGAGTACGAGCAGTACTTC.

The CDR3 reads CASRLTGDYGYTF. DNA of the CDR3: TGTGCCAGCAGACTCACAGGGGACTATGGCTACACCTTC. The chain employs TRBV28 and TRBJ1-2; 7 bases map to TRBD1. Germline V gene lookup returns CDR1 MDHEN and CDR2 SYDVKM. V trimming: 6 bases; J trimming: 3 bases; junction bases outside the gene matches: 4. The CDR3 has 13 residues.

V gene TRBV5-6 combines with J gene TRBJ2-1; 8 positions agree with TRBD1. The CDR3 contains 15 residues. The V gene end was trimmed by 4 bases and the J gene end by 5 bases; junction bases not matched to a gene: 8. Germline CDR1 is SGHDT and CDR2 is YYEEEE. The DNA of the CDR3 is TGTGCCAGCAGCGCGGACAGGGTGGTGGACAATGAGCAGTTCTTC. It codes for CASSADRVVDNEQFF.

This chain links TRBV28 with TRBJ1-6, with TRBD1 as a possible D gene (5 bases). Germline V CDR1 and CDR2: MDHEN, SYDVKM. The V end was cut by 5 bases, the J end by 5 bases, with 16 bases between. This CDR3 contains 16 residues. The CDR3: CASSPSRGNNNSPLHF. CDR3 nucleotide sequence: TGTGCCAGCAGTCCCAGCCGGGGGAATAATAATTCACCCCTCCACTTT.

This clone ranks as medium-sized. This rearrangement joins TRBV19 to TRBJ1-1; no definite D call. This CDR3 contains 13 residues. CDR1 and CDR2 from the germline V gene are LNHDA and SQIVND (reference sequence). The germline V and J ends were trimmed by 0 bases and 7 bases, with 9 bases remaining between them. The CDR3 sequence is CASSIDPRIEAFF. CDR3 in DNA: TGTGCCAGTAGTATAGATCCGAGGATTGAAGCTTTCTTT.

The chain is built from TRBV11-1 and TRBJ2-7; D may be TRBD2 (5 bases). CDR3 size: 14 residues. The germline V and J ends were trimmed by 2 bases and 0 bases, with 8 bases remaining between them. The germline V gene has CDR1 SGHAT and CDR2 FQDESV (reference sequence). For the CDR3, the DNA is TGTGCCAGCAGCTTAAGGAGGACCTCCTACGAGCAGTACTTC. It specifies CASSLRRTSYEQYF.

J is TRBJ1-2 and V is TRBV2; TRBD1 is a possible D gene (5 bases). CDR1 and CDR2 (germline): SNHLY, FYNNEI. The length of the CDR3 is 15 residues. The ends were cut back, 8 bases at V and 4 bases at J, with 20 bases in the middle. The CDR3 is CASSNLGGVGYGYTF. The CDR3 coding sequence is TGTGCCAGCTCGAATTTGGGGGGGGTAGGCTATGGCTACACCTTC.

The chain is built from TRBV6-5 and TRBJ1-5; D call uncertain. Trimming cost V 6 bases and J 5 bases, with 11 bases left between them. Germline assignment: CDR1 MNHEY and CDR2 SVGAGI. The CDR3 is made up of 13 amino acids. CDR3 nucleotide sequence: TGTGCCAGCAGGGAACAGCCGTATCAGCCCCAGCATTTT. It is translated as CASREQPYQPQHF.

CDR3 in DNA: TGTGCCAGCGGGGCAGGGGGCAAGAATGAGCAGTTCTTC. Protein: CASGAGGKNEQFF. V gene TRBV7-9 combines with J gene TRBJ2-1; 8 bases match TRBD1. V dropped 8 bases and J dropped 7; count of bases not matched to a gene: 7. CDR3 size: 13 residues. The V gene's germline CDR1 is SEHNR and CDR2 FQNEAQ (reference sequence).

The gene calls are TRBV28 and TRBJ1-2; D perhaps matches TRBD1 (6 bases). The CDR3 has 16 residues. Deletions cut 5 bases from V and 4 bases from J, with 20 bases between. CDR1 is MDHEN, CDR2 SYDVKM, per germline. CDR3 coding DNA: TGTGCCAGCAGTCTTTTACAGGGCCGAAGGGGCTATGGCTACACCTTC. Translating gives CASSLLQGRRGYGYTF.

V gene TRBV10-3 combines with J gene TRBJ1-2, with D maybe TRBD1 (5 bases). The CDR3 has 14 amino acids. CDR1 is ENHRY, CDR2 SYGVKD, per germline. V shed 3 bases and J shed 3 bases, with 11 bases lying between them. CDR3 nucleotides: TGTGCCATCAGTGATGAACGGGGGGACTATGGCTACACCTTC. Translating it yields CAISDERGDYGYTF.

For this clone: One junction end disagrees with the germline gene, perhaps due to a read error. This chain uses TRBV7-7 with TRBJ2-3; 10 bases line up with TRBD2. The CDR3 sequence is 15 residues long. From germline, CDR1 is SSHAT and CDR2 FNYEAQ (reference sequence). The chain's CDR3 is CASSLASGSADTQYF. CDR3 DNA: TGTGCTAGCAGCTTAGCTAGCGGGAGTGCAGATACGCAGTATTTT. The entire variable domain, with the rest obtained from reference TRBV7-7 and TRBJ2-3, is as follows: GAGVSQSPRYKVTKRGQDVTLRCDPISSHATLYWYQQALGQGPEFLTYFNYEAQPDKSGLPSDRFSAERPEGSISTLTIQRTEQRDSAMYRCASSLASGSADTQYFGPGTRLTVL.

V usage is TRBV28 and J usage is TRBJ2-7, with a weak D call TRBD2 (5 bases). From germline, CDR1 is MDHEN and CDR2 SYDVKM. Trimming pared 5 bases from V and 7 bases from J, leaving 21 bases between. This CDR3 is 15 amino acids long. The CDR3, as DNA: TGTGCCAGCAGTCCCCCGGGGATTTGGTCGGTTGAGCAGTACTTC. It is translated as CASSPPGIWSVEQYF.

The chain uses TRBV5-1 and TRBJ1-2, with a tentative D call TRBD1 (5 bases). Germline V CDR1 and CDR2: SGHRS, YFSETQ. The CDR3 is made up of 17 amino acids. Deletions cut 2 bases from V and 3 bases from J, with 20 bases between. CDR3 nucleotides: TGCGCCAGCAGCTTTGGTCGCAGGGAACCCCTAGACTATGGCTACACCTTC. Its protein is CASSFGRREPLDYGYTF.

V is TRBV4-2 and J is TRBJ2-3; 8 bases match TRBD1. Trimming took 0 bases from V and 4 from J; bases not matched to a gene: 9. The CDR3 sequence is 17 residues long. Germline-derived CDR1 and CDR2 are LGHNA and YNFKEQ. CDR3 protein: CASSQDTQGAIPDTQYF. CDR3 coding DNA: TGTGCCAGCAGCCAAGATACCCAGGGGGCGATCCCAGATACGCAGTATTTT.